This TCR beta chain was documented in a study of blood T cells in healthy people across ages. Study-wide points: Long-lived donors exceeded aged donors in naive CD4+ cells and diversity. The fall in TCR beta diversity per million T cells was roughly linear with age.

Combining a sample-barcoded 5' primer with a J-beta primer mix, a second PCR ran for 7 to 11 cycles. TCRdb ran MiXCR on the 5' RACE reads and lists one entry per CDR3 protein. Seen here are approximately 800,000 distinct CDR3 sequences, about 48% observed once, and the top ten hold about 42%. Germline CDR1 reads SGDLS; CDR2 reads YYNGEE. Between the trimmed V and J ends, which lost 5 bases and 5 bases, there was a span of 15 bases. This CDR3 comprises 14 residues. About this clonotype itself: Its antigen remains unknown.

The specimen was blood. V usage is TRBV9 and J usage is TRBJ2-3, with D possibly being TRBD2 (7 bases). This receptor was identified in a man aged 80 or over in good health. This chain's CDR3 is CASSPGLGGDTQYF. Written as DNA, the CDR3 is TGTGCCAGCAGTCCCGGACTAGGGGGAGATACGCAGTATTTT.